This TCR beta chain was captured in a study of T cell responses to AZD1222 COVID-19 vaccine. With 4 bases clipped from V and 6 bases from J, the junction kept 3 bases outside the gene matches. The CDR3 runs to 14 residues. CDR1 and CDR2 from the germline V gene are MGHDK and SYGVNS. The study, taken as a whole, reports: Repertoire sampling was restricted to post-peak T cell response timepoints. At study baseline, merely a handful of AZD1222 recipients were seropositive.

Some second doses came at about 4 weeks and others at about 12 weeks; these were pooled. Some clones are missing from TCRdb's copy, which holds only in-frame ones; the method was immunoSEQ multiplex PCR. The sample shows around 270,000 clones, 90% to 95% of them seen only once. This clone occurred once. Its antigen remains unidentified. This receptor was taken from an adult who received the AZD1222 COVID-19 vaccine. The sequencing used peripheral blood, collected 28 days after the second AZD1222 dose. The chain employs TRBV25-1 and TRBJ2-2; 9 bases map to TRBD1. CDR3 nucleotide sequence: TGTGCCAGCAGTGGACAGGGGGACGCCGGGGAGCTGTTTTTT. Translating gives CASSGQGDAGELFF.